One sample yielded the 11 T cell receptor beta chains listed below, sequenced in a study of CXCR3-negative and CXCR3-positive naive CD8 T cells (dated by TCRdb to the late 2010s). Sequencer: NextSeq 550. The Human TCR Profiling Kit (MiLaboratory) was used to prepare UMI-labeled 5' RACE TRB cDNA libraries. With the reads reprocessed by TCRdb, a single entry stands for each CDR3 protein sequence and no DNA is reported. The sample table gives 130,000 or so distinct CDR3 sequences. The ten most abundant clones make up approximately 0.29% of the sample. What was sequenced was naive CXCR3- CD8+ T cells from blood. The cell subset or site label, as the study defines it: CD45RO-CCR7+CD27+CD95- naive CD8+ T cells lacking CXCR3 (TNR3-). The source is a human donor in good health. Some clones in this sample may be carry-over from other donors' samples.

This rearrangement joins TRBV29-1 to TRBJ2-7; lacking DNA, the TRBD1 call made by TCRdb goes unchecked. The CDR3 extends over 15 amino acids. Germline-derived CDR1 and CDR2 are SQVTM and ANQGSEA. CDR3 region: CSVEGGTGGSYEQYF.

This chain links TRBV18 with TRBJ2-1. The CDR3 contains 16 residues. Germline V gene lookup returns CDR1 KGHSH and CDR2 LQKENI. The CDR3 reads CASSPGSNMIKNEQFF.

This chain's CDR3 is CSVHTYSGNTIYF. The V and J genes are TRBV29-1 and TRBJ1-3. The CDR3 is 13 residues long. The germline V gene encodes CDR1 SQVTM and CDR2 ANQGSEA.

The V call is TRBV7-3, the J call TRBJ2-7; TCRdb lists TRBD1, though no DNA is available to test this call. The CDR3 length is 12 residues. CDR1 and CDR2 from the germline V gene are SGHTA and FQGTGA. CDR3 sequence reads: CASSGGAGEQYF.

The chain links TRBV10-1 to TRBJ2-5; TCRdb calls TRBD2, which cannot be checked without DNA. This CDR3 contains 19 residues. Germline CDR1 reads WNHNN; CDR2 reads SYGVQD (reference sequence). The CDR3 region is CASSPTGLAGGGGGETQYF.

V is TRBV2 and J is TRBJ2-7; lacking DNA, the TRBD1 call made by TCRdb goes unchecked. CDR1 SNHLY and CDR2 FYNNEI come from the germline V gene. The CDR3 covers 14 residues. The CDR3 loop reads CATIWDRGLREQYF.

The J gene is TRBJ2-1, the V gene TRBV7-2; the TRBD1 assignment by TCRdb is unverifiable without DNA. The CDR3 runs to 16 residues. Germline CDR1 is SGHTA and CDR2 is FQGNSA. The CDR3 is CASSSDGASSYNEQFF.

The V call is TRBV12-3 or TRBV12-4, the J call TRBJ1-3; the D call of TRBD1 rests on TCRdb alone, since no DNA is present to check it. The CDR3 spans 15 residues. The CDR3 sequence: CASSRPGGSGNTIYF.

The chain carries TRBV18 and TRBJ2-7; TCRdb proposes TRBD1, but this gene call is untestable without DNA. This CDR3 comprises 15 residues. Germline loops: CDR1 KGHSH, CDR2 LQKENI. CDR3 residues: CASSPAGHLFYEQYF.

The chain recombines TRBV5-5 with TRBJ1-1. The CDR3 loop spans 17 amino acids. The V gene's germline CDR1 is SGHKS and CDR2 YYEKEE (reference sequence). The CDR3 protein is CASSFVYGHNMNTEALF. The entire variable domain, with the rest obtained from reference TRBV5-5 and TRBJ1-1, is as follows: DAGVTQSPTHLIKTRGQQVTLRCSPISGHKSVSWYQQVLGQGPQFIFQYYEKEERGRGNFPDRFSARQFPNYSSELNVNALLLGDSALYLCASSFVYGHNMNTEALFGQGTRLTVV.

The chain recombines TRBV12-3 or TRBV12-4 with TRBJ2-1. The CDR3 sequence is 12 residues long. This chain's CDR3 is CASSPRYNEQFF.